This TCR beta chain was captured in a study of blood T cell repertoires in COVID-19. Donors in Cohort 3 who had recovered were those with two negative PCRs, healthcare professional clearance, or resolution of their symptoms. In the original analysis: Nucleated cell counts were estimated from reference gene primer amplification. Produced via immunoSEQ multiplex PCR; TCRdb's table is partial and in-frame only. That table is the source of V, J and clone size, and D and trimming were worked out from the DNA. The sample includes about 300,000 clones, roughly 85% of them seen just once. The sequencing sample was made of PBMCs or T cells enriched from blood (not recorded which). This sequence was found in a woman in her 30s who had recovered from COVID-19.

This chain's CDR3 is CSALDSRTQYF. DNA of the CDR3: TGCAGCGCCCTGGACAGTCGGACCCAGTACTTC. The chain recombines TRBV29-1 with TRBJ2-5, with D perhaps matching TRBD1 (6 bases). The CDR3 totals 11 residues. Germline V gene sequence: CDR1 SQVTM, CDR2 ANQGSEA. Deletions cut 7 bases from V and 7 bases from J, with 13 bases between.